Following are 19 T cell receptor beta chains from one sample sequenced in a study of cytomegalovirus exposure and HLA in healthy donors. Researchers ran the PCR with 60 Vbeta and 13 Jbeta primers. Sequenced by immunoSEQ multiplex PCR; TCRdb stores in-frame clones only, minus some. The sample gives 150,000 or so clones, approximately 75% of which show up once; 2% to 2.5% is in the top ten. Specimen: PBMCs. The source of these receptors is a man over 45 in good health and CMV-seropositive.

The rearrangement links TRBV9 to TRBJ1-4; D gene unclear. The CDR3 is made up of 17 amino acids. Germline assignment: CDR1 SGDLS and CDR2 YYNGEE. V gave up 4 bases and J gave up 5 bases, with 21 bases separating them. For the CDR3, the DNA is TGTGCCAGCAGCCCCGCCCCCTTGGGTCGAGGGAATGAAAAACTGTTTTTT. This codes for CASSPAPLGRGNEKLFF.

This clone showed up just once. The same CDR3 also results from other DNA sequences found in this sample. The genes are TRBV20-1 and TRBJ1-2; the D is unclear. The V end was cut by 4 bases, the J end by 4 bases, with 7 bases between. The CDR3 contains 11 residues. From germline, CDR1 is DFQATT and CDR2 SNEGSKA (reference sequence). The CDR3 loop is CSATGSYGYTF. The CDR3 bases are TGCAGTGCTACCGGTAGCTATGGCTACACCTTC.

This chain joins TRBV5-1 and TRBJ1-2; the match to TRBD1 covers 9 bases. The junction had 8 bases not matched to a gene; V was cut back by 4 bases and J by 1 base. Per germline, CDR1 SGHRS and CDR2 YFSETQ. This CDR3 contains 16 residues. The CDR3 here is CASSKGQGRNNYGYTF. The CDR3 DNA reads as TGCGCCAGCAGCAAAGGACAGGGGCGAAATAACTATGGCTACACCTTC.

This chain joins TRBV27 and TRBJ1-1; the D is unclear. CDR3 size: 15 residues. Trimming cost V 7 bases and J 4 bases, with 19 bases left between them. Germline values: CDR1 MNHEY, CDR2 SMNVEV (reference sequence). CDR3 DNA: TGTGCCAGCAACCTGGTCGCCGCTCTGCGCACTGAAGCTTTCTTT. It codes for CASNLVAALRTEAFF.

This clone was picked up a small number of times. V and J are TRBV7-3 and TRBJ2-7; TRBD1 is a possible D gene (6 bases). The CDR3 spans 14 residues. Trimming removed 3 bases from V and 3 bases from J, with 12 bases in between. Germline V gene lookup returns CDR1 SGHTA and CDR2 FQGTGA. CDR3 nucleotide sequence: TGTGCCAGCAGCTTGGACAGCGCTAGCTACGAGCAGTACTTC. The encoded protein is CASSLDSASYEQYF. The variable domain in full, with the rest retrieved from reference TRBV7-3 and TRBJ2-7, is GAGVSQTPSNKVTEKGKYVELRCDPISGHTALYWYRQSLGQGPEFLIYFQGTGAADDSGLPNDRFFAVRPEGSVSTLKIQRTERGDSAVYLCASSLDSASYEQYFGPGTRLTVT.

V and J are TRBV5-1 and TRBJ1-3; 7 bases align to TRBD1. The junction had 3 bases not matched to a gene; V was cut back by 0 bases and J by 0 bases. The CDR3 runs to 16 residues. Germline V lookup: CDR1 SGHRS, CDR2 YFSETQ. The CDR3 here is CASSLVGTDSGNTIYF. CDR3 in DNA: TGCGCCAGCAGCTTGGTCGGGACAGACTCTGGAAACACCATATATTTT.

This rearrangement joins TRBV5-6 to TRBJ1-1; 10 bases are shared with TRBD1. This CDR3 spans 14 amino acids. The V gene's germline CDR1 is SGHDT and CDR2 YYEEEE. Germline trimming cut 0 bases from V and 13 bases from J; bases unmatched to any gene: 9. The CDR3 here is CASSLGDRGSRNFF. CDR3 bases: TGTGCCAGCAGCTTGGGGGACAGGGGATCTCGGAATTTCTTT.

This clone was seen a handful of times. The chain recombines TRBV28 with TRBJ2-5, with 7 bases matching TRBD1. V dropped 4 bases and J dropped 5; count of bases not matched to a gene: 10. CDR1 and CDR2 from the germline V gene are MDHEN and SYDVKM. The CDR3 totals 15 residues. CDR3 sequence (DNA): TGTGCCAGCAGTTCCCTTAGAGGGGGCTTGGAGACCCAGTACTTC. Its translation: CASSSLRGGLETQYF.

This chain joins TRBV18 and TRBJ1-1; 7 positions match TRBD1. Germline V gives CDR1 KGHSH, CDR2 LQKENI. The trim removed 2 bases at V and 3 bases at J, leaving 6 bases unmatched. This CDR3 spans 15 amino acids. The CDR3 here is CASSPYPDRDTEAFF. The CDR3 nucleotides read TGTGCCAGCTCACCATACCCTGACAGGGACACTGAAGCTTTCTTT.

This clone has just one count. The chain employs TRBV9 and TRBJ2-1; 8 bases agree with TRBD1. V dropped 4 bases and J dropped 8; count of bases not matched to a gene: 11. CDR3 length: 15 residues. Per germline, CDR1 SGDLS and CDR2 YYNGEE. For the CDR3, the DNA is TGTGCCAGCAGCACGCGACAGGGGAGAGGCGATGAGCAGTTCTTC. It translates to CASSTRQGRGDEQFF.

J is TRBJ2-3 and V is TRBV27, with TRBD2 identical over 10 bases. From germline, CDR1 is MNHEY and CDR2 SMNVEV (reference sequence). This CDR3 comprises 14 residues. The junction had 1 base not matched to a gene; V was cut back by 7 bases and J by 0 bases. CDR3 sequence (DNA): TGTGCCAGCAAACTAGCGGGGAGCACAGATACGCAGTATTTT. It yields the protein CASKLAGSTDTQYF.

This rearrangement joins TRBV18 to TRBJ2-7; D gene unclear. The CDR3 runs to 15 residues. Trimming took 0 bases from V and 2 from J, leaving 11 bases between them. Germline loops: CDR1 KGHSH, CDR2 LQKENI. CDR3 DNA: TGTGCCAGCTCACCACCTGCCAAGCCAACCTACGAGCAGTACTTC. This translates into CASSPPAKPTYEQYF.

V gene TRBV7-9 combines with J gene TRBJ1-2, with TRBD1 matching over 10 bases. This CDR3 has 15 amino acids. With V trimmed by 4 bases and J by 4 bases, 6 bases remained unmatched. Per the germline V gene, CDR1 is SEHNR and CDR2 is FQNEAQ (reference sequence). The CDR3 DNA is TGTGCCAGCAGCTGGGGACAGGGGTTGCTCTATGGCTACACCTTC. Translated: CASSWGQGLLYGYTF.

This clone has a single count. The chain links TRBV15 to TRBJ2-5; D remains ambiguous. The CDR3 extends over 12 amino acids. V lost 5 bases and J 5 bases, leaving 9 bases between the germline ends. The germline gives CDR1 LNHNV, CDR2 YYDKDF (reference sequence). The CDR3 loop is CATSPHGETQYF. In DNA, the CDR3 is TGTGCCACCAGCCCCCACGGGGAGACCCAGTACTTC.

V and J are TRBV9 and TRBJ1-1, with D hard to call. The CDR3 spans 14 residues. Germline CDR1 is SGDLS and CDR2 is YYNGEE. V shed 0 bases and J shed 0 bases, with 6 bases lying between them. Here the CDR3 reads CASSVEDLNTEAFF. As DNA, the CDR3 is TGTGCCAGCAGCGTAGAGGACTTGAACACTGAAGCTTTCTTT.

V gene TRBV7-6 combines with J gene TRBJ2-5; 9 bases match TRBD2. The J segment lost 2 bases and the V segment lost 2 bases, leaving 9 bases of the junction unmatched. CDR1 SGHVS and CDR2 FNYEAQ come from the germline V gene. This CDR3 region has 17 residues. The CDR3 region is CASSLTTSGHAQETQYF. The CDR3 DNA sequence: TGTGCCAGCAGCTTAACCACTAGCGGGCACGCACAAGAGACCCAGTACTTC.

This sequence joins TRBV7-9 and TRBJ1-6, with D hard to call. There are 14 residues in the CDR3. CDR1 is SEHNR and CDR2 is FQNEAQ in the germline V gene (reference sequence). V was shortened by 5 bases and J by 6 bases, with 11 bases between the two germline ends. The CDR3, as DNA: TGTGCCAGCAGCCCACTCGGGATTAATTCACCCCTCCACTTT. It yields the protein CASSPLGINSPLHF. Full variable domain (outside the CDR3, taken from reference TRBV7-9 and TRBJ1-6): DTGVSQNPRHKITKRGQNVTFRCDPISEHNRLYWYRQTLGQGPEFLTYFQNEAQLEKSRLLSDRFSAERPKGSFSTLEIQRTEQGDSAMYLCASSPLGINSPLHFGNGTRLTVT.

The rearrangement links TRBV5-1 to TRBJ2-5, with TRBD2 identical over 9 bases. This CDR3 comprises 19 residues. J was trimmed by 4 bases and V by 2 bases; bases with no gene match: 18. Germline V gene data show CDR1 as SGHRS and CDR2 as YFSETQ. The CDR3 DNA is TGCGCCAGCAGCTTTGGATTAGCGGGGGCCGGTCGAATATCAGAGACCCAGTACTTC. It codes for CASSFGLAGAGRISETQYF.

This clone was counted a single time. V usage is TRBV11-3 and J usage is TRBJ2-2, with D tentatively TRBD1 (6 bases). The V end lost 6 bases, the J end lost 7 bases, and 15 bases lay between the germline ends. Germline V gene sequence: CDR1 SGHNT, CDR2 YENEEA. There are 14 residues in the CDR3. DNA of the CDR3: TGTGCCAGCAGTAAGACAGGAATCTACGGGGAGCTGTTTTTT. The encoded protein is CASSKTGIYGELFF.